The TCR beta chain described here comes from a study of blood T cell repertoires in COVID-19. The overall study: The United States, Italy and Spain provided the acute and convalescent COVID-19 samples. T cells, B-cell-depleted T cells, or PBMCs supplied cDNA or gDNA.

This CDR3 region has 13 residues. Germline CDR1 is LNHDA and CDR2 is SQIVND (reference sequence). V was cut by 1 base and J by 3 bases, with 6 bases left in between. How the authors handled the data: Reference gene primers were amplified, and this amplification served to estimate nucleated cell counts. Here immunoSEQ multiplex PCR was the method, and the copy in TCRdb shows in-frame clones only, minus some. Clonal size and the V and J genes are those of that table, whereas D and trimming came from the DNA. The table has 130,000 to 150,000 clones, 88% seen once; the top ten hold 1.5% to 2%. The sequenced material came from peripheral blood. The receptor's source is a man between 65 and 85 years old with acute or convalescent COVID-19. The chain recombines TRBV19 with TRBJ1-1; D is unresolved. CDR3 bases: TGTGCCAGTAGTATAGGAGATTACACTGAAGCTTTCTTT. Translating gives CASSIGDYTEAFF.